This T cell receptor beta chain was observed in a study of CD8 T cells in ankylosing spondylitis. Study-level results: The authors reported significant enrichment of disease-linked clones in matched ankylosing spondylitis synovial fluid. Apparently characteristic of ankylosing spondylitis blood was a TCR beta motif (eight highly homologous variants). Reports of some motif variants in reactive arthritis synovial fluid and blood predate this one.

Trimming stripped 3 bases from V and 4 bases from J, with 10 bases between. The CDR3 is 13 residues long. Quantitative 5'-RACE was performed with molecular barcodes, and it yielded the TCR beta libraries. TCRdb re-analysed the 5' RACE reads in MiXCR, keeping a single row per CDR3 protein. The sample consists of 200,000 to 250,000 distinct CDR3 sequences, approximately 20% of them appearing once. With regard to this clonotype: The antigen remains undetermined.

The sequencing input was blood, either unsorted or a sorted T cell fraction (not recorded which). The chain uses TRBV12-3 or TRBV12-4 and TRBJ2-7, with D uncertain. The receptor was derived from a male donor with ankylosing spondylitis. CDR3: CASSFGQRYEQYF. The CDR3 bases are TGTGCCAGCAGTTTCGGTCAAAGATACGAGCAGTACTTC.